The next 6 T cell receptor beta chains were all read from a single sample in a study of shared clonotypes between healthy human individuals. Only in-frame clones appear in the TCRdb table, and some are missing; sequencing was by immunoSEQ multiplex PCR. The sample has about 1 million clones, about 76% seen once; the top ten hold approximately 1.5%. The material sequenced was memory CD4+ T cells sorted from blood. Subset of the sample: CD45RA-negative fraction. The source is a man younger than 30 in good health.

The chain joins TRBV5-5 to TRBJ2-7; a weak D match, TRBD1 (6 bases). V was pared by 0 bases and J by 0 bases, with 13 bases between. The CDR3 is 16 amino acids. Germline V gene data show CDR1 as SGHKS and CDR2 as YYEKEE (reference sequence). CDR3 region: CASSLEWGQSSYEQYF. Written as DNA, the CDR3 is TGTGCCAGCAGCTTGGAGTGGGGGCAAAGCTCCTACGAGCAGTACTTC.

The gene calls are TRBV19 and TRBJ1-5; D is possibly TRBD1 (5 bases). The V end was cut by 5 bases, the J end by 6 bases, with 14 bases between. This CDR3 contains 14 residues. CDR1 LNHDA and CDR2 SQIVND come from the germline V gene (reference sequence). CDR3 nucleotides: TGTGCCAGTAGTCATCAGGGCAGGCTTCAGCCCCAGCATTTT. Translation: CASSHQGRLQPQHF.

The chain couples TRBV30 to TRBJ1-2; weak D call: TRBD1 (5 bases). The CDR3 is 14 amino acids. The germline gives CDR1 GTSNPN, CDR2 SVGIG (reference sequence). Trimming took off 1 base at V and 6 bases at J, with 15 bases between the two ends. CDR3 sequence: CAWSDRQSTDGYTF. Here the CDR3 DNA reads TGTGCCTGGAGTGATAGACAGTCCACGGATGGCTACACCTTC.

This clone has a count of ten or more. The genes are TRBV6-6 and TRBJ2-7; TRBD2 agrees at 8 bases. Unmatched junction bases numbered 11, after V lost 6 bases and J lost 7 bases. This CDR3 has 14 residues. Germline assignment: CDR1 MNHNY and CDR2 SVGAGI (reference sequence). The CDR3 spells CASSPSGGVGEQYF. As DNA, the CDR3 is TGTGCCAGCAGCCCCTCGGGGGGGGTGGGGGAGCAGTACTTC.

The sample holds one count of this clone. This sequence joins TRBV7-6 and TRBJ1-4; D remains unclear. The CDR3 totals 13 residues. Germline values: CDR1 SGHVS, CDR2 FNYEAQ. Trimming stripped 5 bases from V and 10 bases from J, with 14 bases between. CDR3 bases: TGTGCCAGCAGCACTCTCGACACAAGAAAACTGTTTTTT. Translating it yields CASSTLDTRKLFF.

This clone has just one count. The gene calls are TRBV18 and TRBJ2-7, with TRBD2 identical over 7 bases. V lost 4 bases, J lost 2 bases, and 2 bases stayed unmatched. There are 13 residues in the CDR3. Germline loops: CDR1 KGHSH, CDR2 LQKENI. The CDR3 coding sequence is TGTGCCAGCTCACGGGACTACGCCTACGAGCAGTACTTC. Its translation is CASSRDYAYEQYF. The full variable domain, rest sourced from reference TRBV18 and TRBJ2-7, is NAGVMQNPRHLVRRRGQEARLRCSPMKGHSHVYWYRQLPEEGLKFMVYLQKENIIDESGMPKERFSAEFPKEGPSILRIQQVVRGDSAAYFCASSRDYAYEQYFGPGTRLTVT.